Listed below are T cell receptor beta chains from one sample, sequenced in a study of T-cell reconstitution after alpha-beta-depleted transplantation in children. A single record per CDR3 protein comes from TCRdb applying MiXCR to the PCR reads. The sample yields fewer than 450,000 distinct CDR3 sequences, about 16% seen once. The input for sequencing was PBMCs, mostly from graft donor cells, taken 360 days after TCRalphabeta/CD19-depleted stem cell transplant. All receptors derive from a male patient aged 2-10 years who had a stem cell transplant for acute lymphoblastic leukemia, so the T cells may come from the graft donor. Each CDR3 is given with its conserved first and last residue. Each record gives: D gene, J gene, V gene, CDR3 length, clone size, CDR3 DNA, CDR3 protein. The D gene is left open where the match is weak. Clone size appears in some rows only: once, few, many, or a class for an expanded clone.

>.|TRBJ1-3|TRBV4-3|13|many
TGCGCCAGCAGCCAAGAATCTGGAAACACCATATATTTT
CASSQESGNTIYF
>TRBD1|TRBJ2-7|TRBV10-3|13|many
TGTGCCATCAGTGAGGCAGGGGGCAATGAGCAGTACTTC
CAISEAGGNEQYF
>TRBD1|TRBJ2-7|TRBV7-9|16|few
TGTGCCAGCAGCTTATTGGACAGGGCGACCTCCTACGAGCAGTACTTC
CASSLLDRATSYEQYF
>TRBD2|TRBJ2-1|TRBV10-3|21|.
TGTGCCATCAGTGAAGGGAGGACTAGCGGGAGGGCCGCGAGCTCCTACAATGAGCAGTTCTTC
CAISEGRTSGRAASSYNEQFF
>TRBD2|TRBJ2-1|TRBV7-2|14|few
TGTGCCAGCAAAGTTGGACTAGTTTACAATGAGCAGTTCTTC
CASKVGLVYNEQFF
>.|TRBJ2-1|TRBV7-9|14|few
TGTGCCAGCAGCCCTAGTCCCTTACTGGATATCGGGTTCTTC
CASSPSPLLDIGFF
>TRBD2|TRBJ2-3|TRBV18|13|.
TGTGCCAGCTTACGGGACTATTCAGATACGCAGTATTTT
CASLRDYSDTQYF
>TRBD1|TRBJ2-7|TRBV29-1|14|few
TGCAGCGTTCAACACCACAGGGGGCTGGGCGAGCAGTACTTC
CSVQHHRGLGEQYF
>TRBD2|TRBJ2-2|TRBV4-1|16|few
TGCGCCAGCAGCCAAGACCCAGCGGGAGGAACCGGGGAGCTGTTTTTT
CASSQDPAGGTGELFF
>TRBD2|TRBJ2-1|TRBV2|17|many
TGTGCCAGCAGCGGAAAAACCGGGACTAGCGATCCAGTCGAGCAGTTCTTC
CASSGKTGTSDPVEQFF
>.|TRBJ1-1|TRBV7-2|15|few
TGTGCCAGCAGCTTAAAGGGGTGGGGGAACACTGAAGCTTTCTTT
CASSLKGWGNTEAFF
>.|TRBJ1-1|TRBV14|15|.
TGTGCCAGCAGCCAAGAACCACGAGGCAGGCTTGAAGCTTTCTTT
CASSQEPRGRLEAFF
>TRBD2|TRBJ2-5|TRBV7-2|15|many
TGTGCCAGCAGCTTATTCGGGAGGATTGGGGAGACCCAGTACTTC
CASSLFGRIGETQYF
>.|TRBJ2-7|TRBV28|13|many
TGTGCCAGCAGTTTAGAGGGGGCCTACGAGCAGTACTTC
CASSLEGAYEQYF
>TRBD2|TRBJ2-1|TRBV7-3|16|.
TGTGCCAGCAGCTCCCTGACTAGCGGGAGGGCGGGTGAGCAGTTCTTC
CASSSLTSGRAGEQFF
>.|TRBJ2-5|TRBV7-2|15|.
TGTGCCAGCAGCCAACTCGGGACGGAACAAGAGACCCAGTACTTC
CASSQLGTEQETQYF
>TRBD2|TRBJ2-5|TRBV4-3|16|few
TGCGCCAGCAGCCCGGGACTAGCGGGAGAATGGGAGACCCAGTACTTC
CASSPGLAGEWETQYF
>TRBD1|TRBJ1-1|TRBV7-9|14|.
TGTGCCAGCAGCCAGACAGGGGGAAACACTGAAGCTTTCTTT
CASSQTGGNTEAFF
>.|TRBJ1-1|TRBV29-1|13|few
TGCAGCGTTGAGCACGACCTGAACACTGAAGCTTTCTTT
CSVEHDLNTEAFF
>.|TRBJ1-2|TRBV7-2|12|few
TGTGCCAGCAGCTTAGTCGGGGCTGGCTACACCTTC
CASSLVGAGYTF
>.|TRBJ2-5|TRBV9|13|few
TGTGCCAGCAGCGTCGGGGGGCTGGAGACCCAGTACTTC
CASSVGGLETQYF
>TRBD2|TRBJ2-5|TRBV20-1|13|few
TGCAGGGCCGGGACTAGCGTTCAAGAGACCCAGTACTTC
CRAGTSVQETQYF
>TRBD2|TRBJ2-3|TRBV15|16|many
TGTGCCACCAGCAGAGCCGGGACTAGCCTCACAGATACGCAGTATTTT
CATSRAGTSLTDTQYF
>TRBD2|TRBJ2-1|TRBV4-1|18|many
TGCGCCAGCAGCTCAGGCCCACTAGCGGGTATCTCCTACAATGAGCAGTTCTTC
CASSSGPLAGISYNEQFF
>TRBD1|TRBJ2-3|TRBV12-3/TRBV12-4|18|.
TGTGCCAGCAGTCCCAGGGCCGGGGCAGGGGGCTTCACAGATACGCAGTATTTT
CASSPRAGAGGFTDTQYF
>.|TRBJ2-1|TRBV4-3|16|many
TGCGCCAGCAGCCCAGGGGGGACTAGGAATTTAGGTGAGCAGTTCTTC
CASSPGGTRNLGEQFF
>.|TRBJ2-7|TRBV7-9|14|many
TGTGCCAGCAGCTTAGGGCTCAGCTCCTACGAGCAGTACTTC
CASSLGLSSYEQYF
>.|TRBJ2-1|TRBV5-6|13|.
TGTGCCAGCAGCTTGATGGCGGGACCGGAGCAGTTCTTC
CASSLMAGPEQFF
>.|TRBJ2-3|TRBV11-2|15|few
TGTGCCAGCAGCTTAGACATGCTACGCACAGATACGCAGTATTTT
CASSLDMLRTDTQYF
>.|TRBJ1-1|TRBV28|17|.
TGTGCCAGCACCCGATACAGGGCCGCTTCCTCGTCTACTGAAGCTTTCTTT
CASTRYRAASSSTEAFF
>.|TRBJ2-1|TRBV28|15|.
TGTGCCAGCAGTCCCTTAGCGGAGGCCTACAATGAGCAGTTCTTC
CASSPLAEAYNEQFF
>.|TRBJ2-6|TRBV5-1|15|many
TGCGCCAGCAGCTTGTTTAGCTCTGGGGCCAACGTCCTGACTTTC
CASSLFSSGANVLTF
>TRBD2|TRBJ2-1|TRBV29-1|15|many
TGCAGCGTTGAAATTAGCGGGGGTTCCTACAATGAGCAGTTCTTC
CSVEISGGSYNEQFF
>.|TRBJ2-1|TRBV13|15|.
TGTGCCAGCAGCCCCCAGGTCTCCGGCTACAATGAGCAGTTCTTC
CASSPQVSGYNEQFF
>TRBD2|TRBJ2-7|TRBV12-3/TRBV12-4|14|few
TGTGCCAGCAGTTTCGGGGGAGGGGTAAACGAGCAGTACTTC
CASSFGGGVNEQYF
>TRBD2|TRBJ2-2|TRBV27|20|.
TGTGCCAGCAGCCGCCGCGCTGTTCAACTAGCGGGACCAAACACCGGGGAGCTGTTTTTT
CASSRRAVQLAGPNTGELFF
>.|TRBJ2-1|TRBV7-2|13|few
TGTGCCAGCAGCTTACGCAGGGACAATGAGCAGTTCTTC
CASSLRRDNEQFF
>.|TRBJ2-7|TRBV30|15|.
TGTGCCTGGAGTCTGCCCATCCGGGTCTCCTACGAGCAGTACTTC
CAWSLPIRVSYEQYF
>TRBD1|TRBJ2-2|TRBV18|14|.
TGTGCCAGCTCACCACGGGACAGCACCGGGGAGCTGTTTTTT
CASSPRDSTGELFF
>TRBD1|TRBJ2-3|TRBV11-1|19|many
TGTGCCAGCAGCATTCTCCGGCAGGGGGCGTCCCATACCACAGATACGCAGTATTTT
CASSILRQGASHTTDTQYF
>TRBD2|TRBJ2-7|TRBV6-5|14|.
TGTGCCAGCAGTTACCAGCGGGAGAGCTACGAGCAGTACTTC
CASSYQRESYEQYF
>.|TRBJ2-3|TRBV7-2|15|many
TGTGCCAGCAGCTTGACAGGACTTCGCACAGATACGCAGTATTTT
CASSLTGLRTDTQYF
>.|TRBJ2-5|TRBV4-2|13|.
TGTGCCAGCAGCCAAGAAGAAGGGGAGACCCAGTACTTC
CASSQEEGETQYF
>.|TRBJ2-3|TRBV6-2/TRBV6-3|15|.
TGTGCCAGCAGTTACTCGTGGCTAGCCACAGATACGCAGTATTTT
CASSYSWLATDTQYF
>TRBD2|TRBJ2-7|TRBV12-3/TRBV12-4|14|many
TGTGCCAGCAGTTTGGGACTAGCTACCTACGAGCAGTACTTC
CASSLGLATYEQYF
>.|TRBJ2-1|TRBV7-9|15|few
TGTGCCAGCAGCCCTTATAGCATCGGCTACAATGAGCAGTTCTTC
CASSPYSIGYNEQFF